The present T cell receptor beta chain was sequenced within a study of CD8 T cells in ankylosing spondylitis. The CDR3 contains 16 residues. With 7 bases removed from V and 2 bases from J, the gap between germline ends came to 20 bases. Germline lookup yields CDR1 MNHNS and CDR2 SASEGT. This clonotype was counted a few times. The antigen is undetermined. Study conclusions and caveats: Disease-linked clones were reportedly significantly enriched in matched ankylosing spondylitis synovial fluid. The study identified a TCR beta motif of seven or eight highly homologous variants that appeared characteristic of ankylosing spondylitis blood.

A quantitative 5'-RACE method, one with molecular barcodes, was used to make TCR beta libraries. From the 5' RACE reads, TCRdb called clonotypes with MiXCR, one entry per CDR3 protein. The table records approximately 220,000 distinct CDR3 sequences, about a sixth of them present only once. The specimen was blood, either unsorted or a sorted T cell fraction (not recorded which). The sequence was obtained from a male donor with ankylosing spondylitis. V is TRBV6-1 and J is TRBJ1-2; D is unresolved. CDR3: CASTPTPGKGNYGYTF. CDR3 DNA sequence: TGTGCCAGCACTCCGACCCCTGGAAAAGGGAACTATGGCTACACCTTC.